This passage covers 20 T cell receptor beta chains from one sample sequenced in a study of blood T cell repertoires in COVID-19. Clones were read by immunoSEQ multiplex PCR, and TCRdb kept only the in-frame ones, dropping some. The sample lists about 240,000 clones, approximately 78% occurring once. The sequenced sample consisted of peripheral blood. The receptors shown here come from a woman aged 80 or over with COVID-19, enrolled during active disease.

The chain employs TRBV19 and TRBJ1-5, with D possibly TRBD1 on 6 matching bases. The CDR3 length is 16 residues. Germline V gene sequence: CDR1 LNHDA, CDR2 SQIVND (reference sequence). V was clipped by 4 bases and J by 7 bases, with 20 bases between them. CDR3 region: CASSRNREGRKQPQHF. The CDR3 nucleotides are TGTGCCAGTAGTAGGAACAGGGAAGGTAGGAAGCAGCCCCAGCATTTT.

This chain links TRBV24-1 with TRBJ2-1, with 10 positions matching TRBD2. With V trimmed by 5 bases and J by 8 bases, 11 bases remained unmatched. CDR1 is KGHDR, CDR2 SFDVKD, per germline. The CDR3 runs to 16 residues. CDR3 in DNA: TGTGCCACCAGTGTTACCTTAGCGGGGGGCGGGGATGAGCAGTTCTTC. This translates into CATSVTLAGGGDEQFF.

The V call is TRBV6-5, the J call TRBJ2-2, with 11 bases fitting TRBD1. The CDR3 is 14 amino acids. Trimming removed 10 bases from V and 5 bases from J; junction bases left unmatched: 6. Looked up from germline, CDR1 is MNHEY and CDR2 is SVGAGI. The CDR3 reads CATWDRGLTGELFF. As DNA, the CDR3 is TGTGCCACCTGGGACAGGGGGTTAACCGGGGAGCTGTTTTTT.

V gene TRBV10-3 combines with J gene TRBJ1-1; a possible D gene is TRBD1 (5 bases). The V gene lost 5 bases and the J gene lost 2 bases, with 9 bases spanning the gap. CDR3 size: 13 residues. Germline CDR1 ENHRY, CDR2 SYGVKD. The CDR3 bases are TGTGCCATCAGTTGGGGGGGAAACACTGAAGCTTTCTTT. Amino acid sequence: CAISWGGNTEAFF.

J is TRBJ2-5 and V is TRBV11-2; possible D gene TRBD2, 6 bases. CDR1 and CDR2 (germline): SGHAT, FQNNGV. This CDR3 region has 14 residues. The ends were cut back, 5 bases at V and 0 bases at J, with 10 bases in the middle. For the CDR3, the DNA is TGTGCCAGCAGCCACCGGGGGTACCAAGAGACCCAGTACTTC. Amino acids: CASSHRGYQETQYF. Supplemented by reference TRBV11-2 and TRBJ2-5, the full variable domain reads EAGVAQSPRYKIIEKRQSVAFWCNPISGHATLYWYQQILGQGPKLLIQFQNNGVVDDSQLPKDRFSAERLKGVDSTLKIQPAKLEDSAVYLCASSHRGYQETQYFGPGTRLLVL.

The CDR3, as DNA: TGCGCCAGCAGCCTACAGGGATTTGGCTACACCTTC. Protein: CASSLQGFGYTF. The chain combines TRBV5-1 with TRBJ1-2; possibly TRBD1 for D (6 bases). Per the germline V gene, CDR1 is SGHRS and CDR2 is YFSETQ. The CDR3 extends over 12 amino acids. With 4 bases removed from V and 7 bases from J, the gap between germline ends came to 11 bases.

The chain is built from TRBV7-2 and TRBJ1-5; 8 bases are a match to TRBD1. Trimming at V came to 5 bases and at J to 4 bases, leaving 4 bases not matched to a gene. Germline CDR1 and CDR2: SGHTA and FQGNSA. The CDR3 is made up of 14 amino acids. The CDR3 DNA follows: TGTGCCAGCAGCCAAGACAGGGGTAATCAGCCCCAGCATTTT. Translating it yields CASSQDRGNQPQHF. Based on the CDR3 plus reference TRBV7-2 and TRBJ1-5, the full variable domain is GAGVSQSPSNKVTEKGKDVELRCDPISGHTALYWYRQSLGQGLEFLIYFQGNSAPDKSGLPSDRFSAERTGGSVSTLTIQRTQQEDSAVYLCASSQDRGNQPQHFGDGTRLSIL.

The rearrangement uses TRBV11-2 and TRBJ1-5; no definite D call. V shed 4 bases and J shed 9 bases, with 10 bases lying between them. Germline V CDR1 and CDR2: SGHAT, FQNNGV. The CDR3 spans 12 residues. Written as DNA, the CDR3 is TGTGCCAGCAGCTCGCATGGAGGGCCCCAGCATTTT. It translates to CASSSHGGPQHF.

In the case of this clone: Other nucleotide sequences in the sample specify the same CDR3. This sequence joins TRBV18 and TRBJ2-5; TRBD2 might be the D (6 bases). Germline CDR1 and CDR2: KGHSH and LQKENI. V lost 1 base and J 5 bases, leaving 8 bases between the germline ends. CDR3 size: 13 residues. In DNA, the CDR3 is TGTGCCAGCTCACCACGCGCGGGGGAGACCCAGTACTTC. It translates to CASSPRAGETQYF.

The V gene is TRBV11-2, the J gene TRBJ2-5; possibly TRBD2 for D (5 bases). This CDR3 comprises 13 residues. The V gene lost 7 bases and the J gene lost 3 bases, with 12 bases spanning the gap. Germline V gene lookup returns CDR1 SGHAT and CDR2 FQNNGV. CDR3: CASKGVGKETQYF. CDR3 bases: TGTGCCAGCAAGGGAGTAGGTAAAGAGACCCAGTACTTC.

The chain has TRBV6-2 or TRBV6-3 and TRBJ1-2; 7 bases align to TRBD1. J lost 8 bases, V lost 5 bases, and 11 bases had no gene match. The germline gives CDR1 MNHEY, CDR2 SVGEGT. The CDR3 sequence is 14 residues long. CDR3 sequence: CASSPADRKRGYTF. The CDR3 nucleotides are TGTGCCAGCAGTCCCGCGGACAGGAAAAGAGGCTACACCTTC.

J is TRBJ2-6 and V is TRBV5-1; D may be TRBD1 (6 bases). V was trimmed by 4 bases and J by 1 base, leaving 9 bases between them. CDR3 size: 15 residues. Germline CDR1 reads SGHRS; CDR2 reads YFSETQ. The CDR3 is CASSRQESGANVLTF. The CDR3 region has the DNA TGCGCCAGCAGCCGACAGGAATCTGGGGCCAACGTCCTGACTTTC.

V gene TRBV12-5 combines with J gene TRBJ2-2; 7 nucleotides line up with TRBD1. Looked up from germline, CDR1 is LGHNT and CDR2 is FRNRAP. Unmatched junction bases numbered 7, after V lost 5 bases and J lost 4 bases. The CDR3 is 15 amino acids. The CDR3 sequence is CASGHTGVSTGELFF. The CDR3 DNA reads TGTGCTAGTGGTCATACAGGGGTGTCCACCGGGGAGCTGTTTTTT.

V is TRBV19 and J is TRBJ2-6; 7 nucleotides line up with TRBD1. V gave up 4 bases and J gave up 3 bases; unmatched junction bases: 3. Per germline, CDR1 LNHDA and CDR2 SQIVND (reference sequence). CDR3 length: 15 residues. The CDR3 region is CASSTDRVGANVLTF. CDR3 DNA sequence: TGTGCCAGTAGTACCGACAGGGTTGGGGCCAACGTCCTGACTTTC.

This chain links TRBV5-1 with TRBJ1-6; 7 positions match TRBD1. In germline, CDR1 is SGHRS, CDR2 YFSETQ. The trim removed 4 bases at V and 4 bases at J, leaving 5 bases unmatched. CDR3 size: 15 residues. The CDR3 DNA follows: TGCGCCAGCAGCGGGGACAGCAAGTATAATTCACCCCTCCACTTT. Amino acids: CASSGDSKYNSPLHF.

The CDR3 DNA reads TGTGCCAGCAGTGAAGACTGGGTCTCAGGTATGGCTTTCTTT. It yields the protein CASSEDWVSGMAFF. The J gene is TRBJ1-1, the V gene TRBV6-1; D gene unclear. The CDR3 length is 14 residues. CDR1 and CDR2 from the germline V gene are MNHNS and SASEGT. Trimming removed 1 base from V and 11 bases from J, with 17 bases in between.

This chain connects TRBV10-3 to TRBJ1-6; 7 bases are shared with TRBD1. The CDR3 extends over 12 amino acids. Germline CDR1 reads ENHRY; CDR2 reads SYGVKD. V shed 7 bases, J shed 6 bases, and the junction held 0 bases outside the gene matches. The CDR3 DNA is TGTGCCATCAACAGGGGTAATTCACCCCTCCACTTT. It is translated as CAINRGNSPLHF.

The gene calls are TRBV2 and TRBJ2-4, with 9 bases lining up with TRBD1. V gave up 5 bases and J gave up 5 bases; unmatched junction bases: 7. Germline V gives CDR1 SNHLY, CDR2 FYNNEI. This CDR3 has 15 residues. The CDR3 sequence: CASSSQGAGENIQYF. The CDR3, as DNA: TGTGCCAGCAGTTCACAGGGGGCCGGGGAAAACATTCAGTACTTC.

The V gene is TRBV6-5, the J gene TRBJ1-3; weak D call: TRBD1 (5 bases). The germline gives CDR1 MNHEY, CDR2 SVGAGI. This CDR3 contains 14 residues. V lost 5 bases, J lost 3 bases, and 11 bases lay in between. CDR3 amino acids: CASSPDRYGNTIYF. As DNA, the CDR3 is TGTGCCAGCAGTCCAGACAGATATGGAAACACCATATATTTT.

The rearrangement uses TRBV30 and TRBJ2-7; weak D call: TRBD2 (5 bases). The CDR3 has 14 amino acids. V lost 0 bases, J lost 2 bases, and 11 bases lay in between. Germline lookup yields CDR1 GTSNPN and CDR2 SVGIG (reference sequence). CDR3 loop: CAWSVGRRAYEQYF. The CDR3 nucleotides read TGTGCCTGGAGTGTAGGGCGGCGGGCCTACGAGCAGTACTTC.